The present T cell receptor (beta chain) was sequenced within a study of shared clonotypes between healthy human individuals (dated by TCRdb to the early 2020s). Describing the broader study: Three men and a couple of women, aged 18 to 49 years, made up the cohort. To increase sequencing depth and limit assay-specific biases, TCR repertoire library preparation and sequencing were carried out by different laboratories using diverse techniques. Blood TCR repertoires of a handful of healthy adults were deeply sequenced to estimate repertoire size and the extent of clonotype sharing between individuals. Per donor, leukapheresis produced somewhere between about 0.9 and 10 billion PBMCs. Per donor, three plates each were used for CD4 naive and CD4 memory, two for CD8 naive, and one for CD8 memory. Beyond this particular receptor, the publication reports: Pairwise subsampling led to the expectation that sequencing depth would affect the degree of clonotype sharing among donors. Higher generation probabilities were observed for clonotypes shared by all four sorted-subset donors than for non-shared clonotypes. Naive subsets generally had larger estimated clonotype richness than memory subsets did. Because the study included only a small number of donors, the genetic and exposure-history diversity represented was limited. Sampling was restricted to blood, and TCR repertoires in tissues likely differ from the TCR repertoires found in blood. Across several donors, 4.5% to 6.5% of naive CD4, 3% to 4% of naive CD8, around 2.1% of memory CD4, and about 0.44% of memory CD8 clonotypes were shared. Even with the large sequencing depth, rarefaction of the sorted-subset datasets indicated that sequencing was incomplete.

On this clone itself: This clone's antigen is unknown. Base qualities are not provided; no much larger clone lies one nucleotide away.

Healthy HIV-negative adults with no recently reported acute infections or vaccinations were included as donors. Every donor was a Caucasian adult residing in Nashville, Tennessee, USA. CD4+ T cells were enriched by magnetic negative selection; naive cells were then positively selected on CD45RA, and the negative fraction formed the memory subset. After blood collection by leukapheresis, PBMCs were isolated using Ficoll-Histopaque density gradient centrifugation and then cryopreserved in the vapor phase of liquid nitrogen. Purity and quantity of every magnetically sorted T cell population were checked by analytical flow cytometry. Each sorted fraction had its genomic DNA isolated and then quantified by UV absorbance on a Nanodrop 2000c. TCR CDR3 regions were amplified from genomic DNA by multiplex PCR using the deep immunoSEQ assay. Extracted genomic DNA from each cell subset was spread evenly across all wells of several immunoSEQ 96-well plates, with each plate serving as a replicate. For sorted subsets, roughly 200 ng of genomic DNA, equivalent to 25,000 to 35,000 T cell genomes, went into each replicate PCR. The purified libraries were quantified using a Qubit 3.0 fluorometer, sized with a Bioanalyzer 2100, and then quantified again using the KAPA Library Quantification kit. Each immunoSEQ 96-well plate was sequenced on its own single-read 150-cycle Illumina NextSeq 550 flow cell. The paper's processing steps were these. Because the immunoSEQ output held only junctional sequences and lacked quality scores, the filtering could not match the filtering applied to full-length reads. To assign V/J genes and CDR3, sequences were annotated using PyIR, a Python wrapper for IgBLAST v1.9, with IMGT germline references. Reads were removed for weak V/J assignments (E-value above 1e-6), missing CDR3, stop codons, out-of-frame junctions, or ambiguous translated residues. V3J clonotypes were defined as sequences sharing the same inferred V gene, J gene, and CDR3 amino acid sequence. Percentage overlap between repertoires was computed as shared unique clonotypes divided by the size of the smaller repertoire. Repertoire richness was assessed with RTK rarefaction, the Chao1 estimator, and Recon v2.1 estimates of unobserved clonotypes. OLGA was used to compute generation probabilities for all TCRbeta clonotypes that the gDNA method yielded from several donors. Not all clones reach the TCRdb copy of this immuneACCESS table, which keeps in-frame sequences only. Checked studies attribute under half of the gap to unresolved V genes and leave the rest unexplained. V and J calls and clone size are copied from that table; D and trimming were computed from the DNA. The sample table contains approximately 2.1 million clones; only one count was recorded for roughly 93% of them. Jointly, the top ten make up about 0.37% of the sample.

Material: naive CD4+ T cells from PBMCs. The sample's cell subset or site label, decoded: CD45RA+ positively selected. The TCR originated in a man between 18 and 35 years old in good health. Some clones in this sample may be carry-over from other donors' samples.

The bases are TGCGCCAGCAGTGCTCACCTTACTGGGAAAGGCAATCAGCCCCAGCATTTT. This encodes CASSAHLTGKGNQPQHF. The chain employs TRBV10-1 and TRBJ1-5; there is no confident call for the D gene. CDR1 and CDR2 are read off the germline V gene (reference sequence) as WNHNN and SYGVQD. The CDR3 numbers 17 residues from cysteine through phenylalanine. Here the CDR3 DNA is all that survives: 51 bases in frame from base 1. Trimming takes 4 bases from V and 2 bases from J, and the germline ends sit 18 bases apart.